The clone carrying this T cell receptor beta chain was observed a few times. TCRdb analysed the RACE reads with MiXCR anew, one entry per CDR3 protein. The data show tens of thousands of distinct CDR3 sequences, 9.5% to 12% seen once. Regarding time point: patch test 3, about 24 weeks after DPC sensitization. Specified treatment: therapeutic diphenylcyclopropenone sensitization with weekly scalp DPC. This entry is derived from a study of human T cells and chemical hapten exposure. The length of the CDR3 is 12 residues. Trimming stripped 6 bases from V and 4 bases from J, with 9 bases between. The germline gives CDR1 SNHLY, CDR2 FYNNEI.

V is TRBV2 and J is TRBJ1-1; no clear D gene. Sample: whole blood, taken in connection with sensitization to the hapten diphenylcyclopropenone (DPC). The TCR comes from a woman in her twenties or thirties with alopecia areata. Some clones in this sample may be carry-over from other donors' samples. DNA of the CDR3: TGTGCCAGCAGCTTACAGCTCACTGAAGCTTTCTTT. It is translated as CASSLQLTEAFF.